This passage covers 23 T cell receptor beta chains from one sample sequenced in a study of blood T cell repertoires in COVID-19. Some clones are missing from TCRdb's copy, which holds only in-frame ones; the method was immunoSEQ multiplex PCR. This table holds fewer than 200,000 clones, 70% to 90% found once. Specimen: peripheral blood. The receptor source for this set is a man between 18 and 29 years old who had recovered from COVID-19.

The chain carries TRBV5-8 and TRBJ2-1; D is possibly TRBD2 (6 bases). Germline loops: CDR1 SGHTS, CDR2 YDEGEE. V lost 2 bases to trimming and J lost 0 bases, with 9 bases between them. This CDR3 is 15 amino acids long. The CDR3 reads CASSLAGSSYNEQFF. Written as DNA, the CDR3 is TGTGCCAGCAGCTTAGCGGGTAGCTCCTACAATGAGCAGTTCTTC. The full variable domain, with the rest looked up from reference TRBV5-8 and TRBJ2-1, is EAGVTQSPTHLIKTRGQQATLRCSPISGHTSVYWYQQALGLGLQFLLWYDEGEERNRGNFPPRFSGRQFPNYSSELNVNALELEDSALYLCASSLAGSSYNEQFFGPGTRLTVL.

The chain couples TRBV7-2 to TRBJ2-1, with D possibly being TRBD2 (5 bases). This CDR3 spans 17 amino acids. CDR1 is SGHTA, CDR2 FQGNSA, per germline. V was clipped by 1 base and J by 0 bases, with 13 bases between them. CDR3 coding DNA: TGTGCCAGCAGCTTAGATAATGTGGGAGCCTCCTACAATGAGCAGTTCTTC. Its protein product is CASSLDNVGASYNEQFF.

The V call is TRBV11-2, the J call TRBJ2-3; D perhaps matches TRBD2 (6 bases). The germline V and J ends were trimmed by 5 bases and 8 bases, with 20 bases remaining between them. Germline lookup yields CDR1 SGHAT and CDR2 FQNNGV. The CDR3 extends over 15 amino acids. CDR3 coding DNA: TGTGCCAGCAGCCCTGCGGTTTACGGGGAGGTTACGCAGTATTTT. Translation gives CASSPAVYGEVTQYF.

V gene TRBV6-5 combines with J gene TRBJ1-4; no definite D call. Trimming removed 7 bases at V and 4 bases at J, with 16 bases between. The germline V gene has CDR1 MNHEY and CDR2 SVGAGI. This CDR3 is 15 amino acids long. The CDR3 nucleotides are TGTGCCAGCAAAGTTGCGAGCGGCTTTAATGAAAAACTGTTTTTT. Translating gives CASKVASGFNEKLFF.

The rearrangement links TRBV7-8 to TRBJ2-5; D gene ambiguous. In germline, CDR1 is SGHVS, CDR2 FQNEAQ. The CDR3 contains 15 residues. Deletions cut 7 bases from V and 2 bases from J, with 17 bases between. This CDR3 is CASTIREPYQETQYF. The DNA for the CDR3 is TGTGCCAGCACCATCCGAGAACCGTATCAAGAGACCCAGTACTTC. Filled out from reference TRBV7-8 and TRBJ2-5, the complete variable domain reads GAGVSQSPRYKVAKRGQDVALRCDPISGHVSLFWYQQALGQGPEFLTYFQNEAQLDKSGLPSDRFFAERPEGSVSTLKIQRTQQEDSAVYLCASTIREPYQETQYFGPGTRLLVL.

V usage is TRBV20-1 and J usage is TRBJ2-7; D uncertain. Trimming pared 3 bases from V and 7 bases from J, leaving 16 bases between. The CDR3 runs 13 residues. The germline CDR1 and CDR2 sequences are DFQATT and SNEGSKA (reference sequence). The CDR3 nucleotides read TGCAGTGCTAGTAGCCCTTTTTACGGGGAGCAGTACTTC. Protein product: CSASSPFYGEQYF.

This sequence joins TRBV30 and TRBJ2-7; 11 positions agree with TRBD2. This CDR3 contains 15 residues. Germline V gene sequence: CDR1 GTSNPN, CDR2 SVGIG (reference sequence). The J segment lost 2 bases and the V segment lost 2 bases, leaving 5 bases of the junction unmatched. The CDR3 region has the DNA TGTGCCTGGAGTCTAACTAGCGGGAGTCCCTACGAGCAGTACTTC. Amino acids: CAWSLTSGSPYEQYF.

The gene calls are TRBV14 and TRBJ2-7; unclear D gene. The CDR3 is 11 residues long. Trimming removed 4 bases at V and 3 bases at J, with 4 bases between. CDR1 SGHDN and CDR2 FVKESK come from the germline V gene. The CDR3 reads CASSRGYEQYF. For the CDR3, the DNA is TGTGCCAGCAGCCGAGGCTACGAGCAGTACTTC.

As DNA, the CDR3 is TGTGCCACCAGCAGAGCGGTAGAATTCTCCTACGAGCAGTACTTC. Its translation: CATSRAVEFSYEQYF. This chain connects TRBV15 to TRBJ2-7; D call uncertain. The CDR3 is made up of 15 amino acids. Looked up from germline, CDR1 is LNHNV and CDR2 is YYDKDF (reference sequence). V lost 1 base, J lost 0 bases, and 10 bases lay in between. Together with reference TRBV15 and TRBJ2-7, the CDR3 gives the full variable domain: DAMVIQNPRYQVTQFGKPVTLSCSQTLNHNVMYWYQQKSSQAPKLLFHYYDKDFNNEADTPDNFQSRRPNTSFCFLDIRSPGLGDTAMYLCATSRAVEFSYEQYFGPGTRLTVT.

J is TRBJ1-2 and V is TRBV29-1; tentative D call: TRBD1 (6 bases). Trimming shortened V by 4 bases and J by 6 bases, and 9 bases separated the two germline ends. From germline, CDR1 is SQVTM and CDR2 ANQGSEA. The CDR3 has 11 amino acids. The CDR3 sequence is CSVGSGDGYTF. CDR3 nucleotide sequence: TGCAGCGTTGGGTCAGGGGATGGCTACACCTTC.

The rearrangement joins TRBV28 to TRBJ2-7, with a possible D match to TRBD2 (8 bases). Germline loops: CDR1 MDHEN, CDR2 SYDVKM. CDR3 length: 14 amino acids. V was shortened by 8 bases and J by 1 base, with 15 bases between the two germline ends. The CDR3 spells CASDRAGGSYEQYF. The CDR3, as DNA: TGTGCCAGCGACAGGGCGGGAGGATCCTACGAGCAGTACTTC.

The V and J genes are TRBV29-1 and TRBJ2-5; possibly TRBD1 for D (5 bases). The CDR3 consists of 14 residues. Germline V gene lookup returns CDR1 SQVTM and CDR2 ANQGSEA. V was clipped by 3 bases and J by 4 bases, with 15 bases between them. CDR3 region: CSVEPFIGAETQYF. The CDR3 DNA is TGCAGCGTTGAGCCCTTTATTGGGGCAGAGACCCAGTACTTC.

The chain couples TRBV13 to TRBJ2-7; TRBD2 might be the D (6 bases). CDR1 and CDR2 from the germline V gene are PRHDT and FYEKMQ (reference sequence). The CDR3 is 14 residues long. Trimming removed 6 bases at V and 0 bases at J, with 12 bases between. CDR3 nucleotide sequence: TGTGCCAGCAGGACTAGGGGAAGCTCCTACGAGCAGTACTTC. Translating it yields CASRTRGSSYEQYF.

This clone was observed a few times. The chain recombines TRBV5-3 with TRBJ1-5; 7 bases line up with TRBD1. TRBV5-3 falls under the ORF class, with uncertain function. The CDR3 totals 16 residues. The trim removed 7 bases at V and 2 bases at J, leaving 12 bases unmatched. DNA for the CDR3: TGTGCCAGAGGAACCGAGGATGACAGGGGCAATCAGCCCCAGCATTTT. Its translation: CARGTEDDRGNQPQHF.

The V and J genes are TRBV24-1 and TRBJ1-4; 7 nucleotides match TRBD1. This CDR3 contains 16 residues. Germline V gene lookup returns CDR1 KGHDR and CDR2 SFDVKD. The V and J ends lost 3 bases and 4 bases, in that order; junction bases with no gene match: 7. In nucleotides, the CDR3 is TGTGCCACCAGTGATGCATTACCAGGGGGTAATGAAAAACTGTTTTTT. This translates into CATSDALPGGNEKLFF.

The genes are TRBV9 and TRBJ2-7; 8 nucleotides agree with TRBD2. From germline, CDR1 is SGDLS and CDR2 YYNGEE. This CDR3 has 15 residues. V gave up 0 bases and J gave up 2 bases; unmatched junction bases: 4. The CDR3 region is CASSVGAGGTYEQYF. Here the CDR3 DNA reads TGTGCCAGCAGCGTAGGGGCGGGAGGAACCTACGAGCAGTACTTC.

The rearrangement joins TRBV19 to TRBJ2-2; D unclear. The CDR3 sequence is 15 residues long. V was trimmed by 5 bases and J by 3 bases, leaving 13 bases between them. Germline V gene lookup returns CDR1 LNHDA and CDR2 SQIVND (reference sequence). CDR3 coding DNA: TGTGCCAGTAGTGAGGTCACCCTCGACACCGGGGAGCTGTTTTTT. Its protein is CASSEVTLDTGELFF.

V usage is TRBV9 and J usage is TRBJ2-7; 7 bases are shared with TRBD2. Germline V gives CDR1 SGDLS, CDR2 YYNGEE. V shed 0 bases, J shed 6 bases, and the junction held 12 bases outside the gene matches. The CDR3 contains 16 residues. The chain's CDR3 is CASSVAGQGGLGEQYF. The CDR3 bases are TGTGCCAGCAGCGTAGCAGGTCAGGGAGGGCTCGGCGAGCAGTACTTC.

The chain combines TRBV30 with TRBJ2-3; D gene uncertain. From germline, CDR1 is GTSNPN and CDR2 SVGIG (reference sequence). This CDR3 spans 12 amino acids. Trimming stripped 4 bases from V and 1 base from J, with 6 bases between. The CDR3 DNA reads as TGTGCCTGGACCCCAGGCACAGATACGCAGTATTTT. Its protein is CAWTPGTDTQYF. The full variable domain, completed using reference TRBV30 and TRBJ2-3, is SQTIHQWPATLVQPVGSPLSLECTVEGTSNPNLYWYRQAAGRGLQLLFYSVGIGQISSEVPQNLSASRPQDRQFILSSKKLLLSDSGFYLCAWTPGTDTQYFGPGTRLTVL.

The CDR3 spells CASSQDNIRMSYNSPLHF. CDR3 coding DNA: TGTGCCAGCAGCCAAGATAATATCAGAATGTCTTATAATTCACCCCTCCACTTT. The J gene is TRBJ1-6, the V gene TRBV14; D gene uncertain. The ends were cut back, 0 bases at V and 4 bases at J, with 16 bases in the middle. CDR1 is SGHDN, CDR2 FVKESK, per germline. The CDR3 sequence is 18 residues long.

This clone was observed a few times. The CDR3 loop is CASSAGERVREPQHF. The CDR3 DNA reads TGTGCCAGCAGTGCAGGGGAAAGGGTGAGGGAGCCCCAGCATTTT. The gene calls are TRBV7-9 and TRBJ1-5; D is perhaps TRBD1 (6 bases). The ends were cut back, 6 bases at V and 8 bases at J, with 20 bases in the middle. The CDR3 spans 15 residues. The germline gives CDR1 SEHNR, CDR2 FQNEAQ (reference sequence).

The count of this clone is one. For the CDR3, the DNA is TGCGCCAGCAGCCCGGGACAGGTAATGCAGCAGTTCTTC. It encodes CASSPGQVMQQFF. V is TRBV5-1 and J is TRBJ2-1; 8 bases align to TRBD1. This CDR3 has 13 amino acids. CDR1 SGHRS and CDR2 YFSETQ come from the germline V gene. V dropped 4 bases and J dropped 11; count of bases not matched to a gene: 8.

The V and J genes are TRBV6-2 or TRBV6-3 and TRBJ2-7, with 7 bases fitting TRBD1. This CDR3 has 15 residues. Germline CDR1 and CDR2: MNHEY and SVGEGT. V lost 6 bases, J lost 2 bases, and 10 bases stayed unmatched. In DNA form, the CDR3 reads TGTGCCAGCAGCCCCCACGACAGGGACACCTACGAGCAGTACTTC. Encoded protein: CASSPHDRDTYEQYF.